This T cell receptor beta chain came from a study of T cell responses to AZD1222 COVID-19 vaccine. A remark on this clone: Antigen specificity is unknown.

Clones were read by immunoSEQ multiplex PCR, and TCRdb kept only the in-frame ones, dropping some. Seen here are 180,000 or so clones, 90% to 95% observed once, and the top ten hold approximately 0.6%. V shed 6 bases, J shed 2 bases, and the junction held 9 bases outside the gene matches. CDR1 MDHEN and CDR2 SYDVKM come from the germline V gene. CDR3 length: 15 amino acids. Findings of the study overall: No repertoire was sampled before or during the peak T cell response, only after it.

This material consisted of peripheral blood, taken on day 0 of AZD1222 vaccination. This TCR derives from an adult in good health. The chain employs TRBV28 and TRBJ2-7, with 8 bases aligning to TRBD1. For the CDR3, the DNA is TGTGCCAGCAGCCCTGCGGGACAGGCCCCCTACGAGCAGTACTTC. Residues: CASSPAGQAPYEQYF.